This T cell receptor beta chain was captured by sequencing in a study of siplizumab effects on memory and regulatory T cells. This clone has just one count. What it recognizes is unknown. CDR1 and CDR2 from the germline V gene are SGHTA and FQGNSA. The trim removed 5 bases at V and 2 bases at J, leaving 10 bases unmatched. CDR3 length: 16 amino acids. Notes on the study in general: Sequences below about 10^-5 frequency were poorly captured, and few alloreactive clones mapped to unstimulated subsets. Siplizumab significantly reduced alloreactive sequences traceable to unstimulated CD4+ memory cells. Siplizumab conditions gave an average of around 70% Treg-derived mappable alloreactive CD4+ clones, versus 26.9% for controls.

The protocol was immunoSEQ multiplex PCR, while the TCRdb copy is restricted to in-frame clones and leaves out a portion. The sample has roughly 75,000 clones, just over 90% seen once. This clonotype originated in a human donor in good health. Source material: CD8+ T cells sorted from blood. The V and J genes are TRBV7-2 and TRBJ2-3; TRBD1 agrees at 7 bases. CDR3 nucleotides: TGTGCCAGCAGCCCCCGACAGGGCCCTATCACAGATACGCAGTATTTT. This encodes CASSPRQGPITDTQYF.